The 20 T cell receptor beta chains reported below all come from one sample, sequenced in a study of blood T cell repertoires in COVID-19. Here immunoSEQ multiplex PCR was the method, and the copy in TCRdb shows in-frame clones only, minus some. This sample carries roughly 75,000 clones, about four fifths of them seen once, and the ten largest clones take more than 9.5%. Material: peripheral blood. Every receptor here comes from a man aged 45-60 years with acute or convalescent COVID-19.

The gene calls are TRBV6-5 and TRBJ1-4; 8 bases map to TRBD1. The CDR3 is 13 amino acids. Germline V gives CDR1 MNHEY, CDR2 SVGAGI. Unmatched junction bases numbered 6, after V lost 8 bases and J lost 7 bases. The CDR3 DNA reads TGTGCCAGCTTTGACAGGGGAGGTGAAAAACTGTTTTTT. This translates into CASFDRGGEKLFF.

V and J are TRBV30 and TRBJ1-2; D is possibly TRBD1 (6 bases). The CDR3 is 15 residues long. Germline V gives CDR1 GTSNPN, CDR2 SVGIG (reference sequence). Trimming removed 3 bases from V and 4 bases from J, with 18 bases in between. The CDR3 protein is CAWSRRGGAGYGYTF. CDR3 DNA: TGTGCCTGGAGCCGGCGGGGGGGCGCTGGCTATGGCTACACCTTC.

This clone was detected only a few times. The CDR3 region has the DNA TGCGCCAGCAGTATGGACAGGGCATCTGAAGCTTTCTTT. Encoded protein: CASSMDRASEAFF. The chain uses TRBV5-1 and TRBJ1-1; 8 positions match TRBD1. The germline CDR1 and CDR2 sequences are SGHRS and YFSETQ. Unmatched junction bases numbered 6, after V lost 5 bases and J lost 6 bases. The length of the CDR3 is 13 residues.

The chain joins TRBV19 to TRBJ1-2, with D unclear. This CDR3 has 11 amino acids. Germline V gene sequence: CDR1 LNHDA, CDR2 SQIVND (reference sequence). Trimming took 4 bases from V and 4 from J, leaving 4 bases between them. Here the CDR3 DNA reads TGTGCCAGTAGTAGAGGCTATGGCTACACCTTC. Protein sequence: CASSRGYGYTF.

This chain links TRBV3-1 (or the pseudogene TRBV3-2) with TRBJ1-1; 9 bases line up with TRBD1. CDR3 size: 14 residues. Germline lookup yields CDR1 LGHDT and CDR2 YNNKEL (reference sequence). After removal of 2 bases from V and 8 bases from J, the junction contained 6 bases not matched to a gene. As DNA, the CDR3 is TGTGCCAGCAGCCAACTGAACAGGGGGCTCGAAGCTTTCTTT. This gives the protein CASSQLNRGLEAFF.

The V gene is TRBV4-2, the J gene TRBJ2-7; 9 nucleotides line up with TRBD1. V dropped 1 base and J dropped 2; count of bases not matched to a gene: 6. Germline values: CDR1 LGHNA, CDR2 YNFKEQ. This CDR3 spans 16 amino acids. The CDR3 region is CASSQARTGAPYEQYF. CDR3 DNA sequence: TGTGCCAGCAGCCAAGCCCGGACAGGGGCACCCTACGAGCAGTACTTC.

The V and J genes are TRBV11-2 and TRBJ2-7; TRBD1 aligns across 10 bases. Germline V gene data show CDR1 as SGHAT and CDR2 as FQNNGV. The CDR3 extends over 16 amino acids. V lost 6 bases and J lost 0; bases outside the gene matches: 8. The CDR3 loop is CASRKTDRGSSYEQYF. Here the CDR3 DNA reads TGTGCCAGCAGAAAGACGGACAGGGGGAGCTCCTACGAGCAGTACTTC.

The CDR3 DNA sequence: TGTGCCAGCAGCATGGACAGGGAGTACAATGAGCAGTTCTTC. This sequence encodes CASSMDREYNEQFF. The chain joins TRBV5-6 to TRBJ2-1, with TRBD1 identical over 8 bases. The CDR3 length is 14 residues. The trim removed 4 bases at V and 4 bases at J, leaving 4 bases unmatched. CDR1 is SGHDT, CDR2 YYEEEE, per germline. Filled out from reference TRBV5-6 and TRBJ2-1, the complete variable domain reads DAGVTQSPTHLIKTRGQQVTLRCSPKSGHDTVSWYQQALGQGPQFIFQYYEEEERQRGNFPDRFSGHQFPNYSSELNVNALLLGDSALYLCASSMDREYNEQFFGPGTRLTVL.

This sequence joins TRBV19 and TRBJ2-2, with D tentatively TRBD2 (7 bases). Germline V gene data show CDR1 as LNHDA and CDR2 as SQIVND (reference sequence). This CDR3 has 14 residues. Trimming took 11 bases from V and 3 from J, leaving 16 bases between them. CDR3 amino acids: CAVGGGWDTGELFF. In nucleotides, the CDR3 is TGTGCCGTTGGCGGGGGCTGGGACACCGGGGAGCTGTTTTTT. Combining the CDR3 with reference TRBV19 and TRBJ2-2 gives the whole variable domain DGGITQSPKYLFRKEGQNVTLSCEQNLNHDAMYWYRQDPGQGLRLIYYSQIVNDFQKGDIAEGYSVSREKKESFPLTVTSAQKNPTAFYLCAVGGGWDTGELFFGEGSRLTVL.

The V gene is TRBV10-3, the J gene TRBJ1-2, with 7 bases lining up with TRBD1. Per the germline V gene, CDR1 is ENHRY and CDR2 is SYGVKD. The J segment lost 2 bases and the V segment lost 7 bases, leaving 10 bases of the junction unmatched. The CDR3 spans 15 residues. The CDR3 loop reads CAINQDRYRNYGYTF. The CDR3 nucleotides read TGTGCCATCAACCAGGACAGGTACCGCAACTATGGCTACACCTTC.

The chain combines TRBV21-1 with TRBJ2-1; TRBD2, the table's D call, was not compared with the DNA. TRBV21-1 represents a pseudogene. The CDR3 totals 17 residues. In nucleotides, the CDR3 is TGTGCCGGGAGATCCCCCGAGGGGGGGCCAAGGACCAATGAGCAGTTCTTC. Its translation is CAGRSPEGGPRTNEQFF.

In its sample, this clone was seen a few times. The chain has TRBV5-5 and TRBJ1-3; no reliable D call. The V and J ends lost 0 bases and 2 bases respectively, with 9 bases between them. The CDR3 loop spans 15 amino acids. Germline V gene lookup returns CDR1 SGHKS and CDR2 YYEKEE (reference sequence). In DNA form, the CDR3 reads TGTGCCAGCAGCTTGGTTGCGGGGACTGGAAACACCATATATTTT. As protein: CASSLVAGTGNTIYF.

The rearrangement links TRBV5-4 to TRBJ2-5; a weak D match, TRBD1 (6 bases). This CDR3 spans 14 amino acids. Germline loops: CDR1 SGHNT, CDR2 YYREEE (reference sequence). V was shortened by 6 bases and J by 1 base, with 13 bases between the two germline ends. The CDR3: CASNRESSQETQYF. The CDR3 nucleotides are TGTGCCAGCAACAGGGAATCCTCCCAAGAGACCCAGTACTTC.

V and J are TRBV5-1 and TRBJ2-3, with 7 bases aligning to TRBD1. J gave up 4 bases and V 4 bases, and 18 bases lay outside the gene matches. There are 18 residues in the CDR3. Germline V gives CDR1 SGHRS, CDR2 YFSETQ. The CDR3 region has the DNA TGCGCCAGCAGCGCAATTGGGGTCTGGACAGGTTCGGCAGATACGCAGTATTTT. Translated: CASSAIGVWTGSADTQYF.

This clone was counted between two and nine times. The chain links TRBV30 to TRBJ1-2; 8 nucleotides line up with TRBD1. The CDR3 runs 17 residues. The V and J ends lost 0 bases and 5 bases, in that order; junction bases with no gene match: 14. The germline V gene has CDR1 GTSNPN and CDR2 SVGIG (reference sequence). In nucleotides, the CDR3 is TGTGCCTGGAGTGTAGGGATACAGGGGGAGGGAGAGTATGGCTACACCTTC. It translates to CAWSVGIQGEGEYGYTF.

The V call is TRBV28, the J call TRBJ1-2; maybe TRBD1 (5 bases). V shed 6 bases and J shed 4 bases, with 21 bases lying between them. The germline gives CDR1 MDHEN, CDR2 SYDVKM. The CDR3 contains 16 residues. CDR3 amino acids: CASRDHRGFVGYGYTF. Written as DNA, the CDR3 is TGTGCCAGCAGAGACCACCGGGGGTTCGTCGGCTATGGCTACACCTTC.

This sequence joins TRBV19 and TRBJ2-7; TRBD1 is a possible D gene (6 bases). The CDR3 is made up of 15 amino acids. V lost 0 bases and J 2 bases, leaving 11 bases between the germline ends. Germline V gene sequence: CDR1 LNHDA, CDR2 SQIVND (reference sequence). CDR3 bases: TGTGCCAGTAGTATAGATGGGACATTTGCCTACGAGCAGTACTTC. It encodes CASSIDGTFAYEQYF.

V is TRBV28 and J is TRBJ2-7, with TRBD1 as a possible D gene (6 bases). V gave up 6 bases and J gave up 5 bases, with 17 bases separating them. Looked up from germline, CDR1 is MDHEN and CDR2 is SYDVKM. The CDR3 contains 14 residues. CDR3 amino acids: CASSSGTPADEQYF. The CDR3 coding sequence is TGTGCCAGCAGCTCCGGGACACCTGCGGACGAGCAGTACTTC.

The J gene is TRBJ2-5, the V gene TRBV5-4; 7 positions agree with TRBD1. This CDR3 is 14 amino acids long. The V segment lost 4 bases and the J segment 0 bases; nucleotides outside the gene matches: 3. Germline values: CDR1 SGHNT, CDR2 YYREEE (reference sequence). CDR3 residues: CASSLGTDQETQYF. The CDR3 region has the DNA TGTGCCAGCAGCCTAGGGACAGACCAAGAGACCCAGTACTTC. Using reference TRBV5-4 and TRBJ2-5 for the parts outside the CDR3, the full variable domain is ETGVTQSPTHLIKTRGQQVTLRCSSQSGHNTVSWYQQALGQGPQFIFQYYREEENGRGNFPPRFSGLQFPNYSSELNVNALELDDSALYLCASSLGTDQETQYFGPGTRLLVL.

This chain uses TRBV6-5 with TRBJ1-2; D perhaps matches TRBD1 (5 bases). Trimming left V 6 bases short and J 6 bases short, with 11 bases between. The CDR3 spans 12 residues. CDR1 and CDR2 from the germline V gene are MNHEY and SVGAGI. The CDR3 DNA sequence: TGTGCCAGCAGCCGAAGGGGCCATGGCTACACCTTC. Amino acids: CASSRRGHGYTF.